This entry lists 29 T cell receptor beta chains sequenced from one sample in a study of regulatory dendritic cells for organ transplantation. Produced via immunoSEQ multiplex PCR; TCRdb's table is partial and in-frame only. Among 30,000 or so clones listed, approximately 78% were seen once. Sequenced sample: naive CD4+ T cells from blood. Regarding subset: CD45RA+ naive T cells. All receptors come from a human donor in good health.

The chain combines TRBV5-1 with TRBJ2-7; possibly TRBD1 for D (6 bases). CDR3 size: 13 residues. Trimming shortened V by 5 bases and J by 2 bases, and 11 bases separated the two germline ends. The germline gives CDR1 SGHRS, CDR2 YFSETQ. Here the CDR3 DNA reads TGCGCCAGCAGTGGGGGCTTAACCTACGAGCAGTACTTC. It translates to CASSGGLTYEQYF.

This chain uses TRBV5-4 with TRBJ2-6; the D is unclear. Germline CDR1 reads SGHNT; CDR2 reads YYREEE (reference sequence). CDR3 length: 17 amino acids. V lost 3 bases and J 0 bases, leaving 13 bases between the germline ends. The CDR3 coding sequence is TGTGCCAGCAGCTCCTGGGCATTCGCCTCTGGGGCCAACGTCCTGACTTTC. Protein sequence: CASSSWAFASGANVLTF.

This clone was recorded a few times. The chain joins TRBV5-1 to TRBJ2-7; 8 nucleotides match TRBD1. This CDR3 spans 16 amino acids. J gave up 3 bases and V 4 bases, and 12 bases lay outside the gene matches. Germline CDR1 SGHRS, CDR2 YFSETQ. CDR3 bases: TGCGCCAGCAGCCGACAACAGGGGGGAGGTAACTACGAGCAGTACTTC. It encodes CASSRQQGGGNYEQYF.

This clone was recorded only once. This sequence joins TRBV2 and TRBJ1-1; possibly TRBD1 for D (5 bases). Germline V gene sequence: CDR1 SNHLY, CDR2 FYNNEI. The CDR3 covers 12 residues. Trimming removed 2 bases at V and 5 bases at J, with 6 bases between. The CDR3 loop reads CASSEQGTEAFF. As DNA, the CDR3 is TGTGCCAGCAGTGAACAGGGAACTGAAGCTTTCTTT.

The V gene is TRBV13, the J gene TRBJ2-2, with TRBD1 matching 7 bases. Per germline, CDR1 PRHDT and CDR2 FYEKMQ (reference sequence). With 4 bases clipped from V and 3 bases from J, the junction kept 5 bases outside the gene matches. The CDR3 contains 15 residues. This CDR3 reads CASSSRDRYTGELFF. As DNA, the CDR3 is TGTGCCAGCAGCTCCCGGGACAGATACACCGGGGAGCTGTTTTTT.

The gene calls are TRBV2 and TRBJ1-1, with TRBD1 as a possible D gene (6 bases). This CDR3 is 15 amino acids long. The ends were cut back, 6 bases at V and 1 base at J, with 15 bases in the middle. Per the germline V gene, CDR1 is SNHLY and CDR2 is FYNNEI. CDR3 nucleotides: TGTGCCAGCAGGGGTCGGACAGTCTCGAACACTGAAGCTTTCTTT. This encodes CASRGRTVSNTEAFF.

The V call is TRBV6-5, the J call TRBJ1-1; 8 nucleotides match TRBD1. Germline V gene lookup returns CDR1 MNHEY and CDR2 SVGAGI. This CDR3 spans 13 amino acids. Trimming at V came to 5 bases and at J to 7 bases, leaving 6 bases not matched to a gene. The CDR3 region is CASSKPGTGEAFF. The CDR3 DNA reads TGTGCCAGCAGTAAACCCGGGACAGGTGAAGCTTTCTTT.

The chain links TRBV7-2 to TRBJ2-2; 7 nucleotides align to TRBD1. Trimming at V came to 7 bases and at J to 3 bases, leaving 8 bases not matched to a gene. CDR1 is SGHTA and CDR2 is FQGNSA in the germline V gene. The CDR3 has 15 residues. CDR3 coding DNA: TGTGCCAGCACTCTCGGGACAGCAGACACCGGGGAGCTGTTTTTT. As protein: CASTLGTADTGELFF.

The chain employs TRBV5-1 and TRBJ2-7; 7 nucleotides align to TRBD1. Germline CDR1 and CDR2: SGHRS and YFSETQ. V gave up 4 bases and J gave up 3 bases; unmatched junction bases: 1. The CDR3 runs 12 residues. The CDR3 sequence is CASSRQGYEQYF. CDR3 bases: TGCGCCAGCAGCCGACAGGGCTACGAGCAGTACTTC.

The chain joins TRBV7-6 to TRBJ2-5; no clear D. The CDR3 runs to 13 residues. Trimming took off 0 bases at V and 5 bases at J, with 7 bases between the two ends. In germline, CDR1 is SGHVS, CDR2 FNYEAQ. The CDR3 bases are TGTGCCAGCAGCTTAGCCTATGTGGAGACCCAGTACTTC. Protein product: CASSLAYVETQYF.

This clone was counted between two and nine times. This sequence joins TRBV2 and TRBJ1-4, with D unclear. The CDR3 length is 14 residues. The germline V and J ends were trimmed by 7 bases and 3 bases, with 12 bases remaining between them. Germline CDR1 is SNHLY and CDR2 is FYNNEI. CDR3 coding DNA: TGTGCCAGCAACCGGGTTTCAGCTAATGAAAAACTGTTTTTT. It yields the protein CASNRVSANEKLFF.

This sequence joins TRBV5-5 and TRBJ2-6; D gene ambiguous. Trimming took 2 bases from V and 0 from J, leaving 9 bases between them. Germline lookup yields CDR1 SGHKS and CDR2 YYEKEE (reference sequence). There are 16 residues in the CDR3. The CDR3 nucleotides read TGTGCCAGCAGCTTTTACCAGTTCTCTGGGGCCAACGTCCTGACTTTC. As protein: CASSFYQFSGANVLTF.

The chain has TRBV6-5 and TRBJ2-2; 9 nucleotides agree with TRBD1. V was clipped by 6 bases and J by 1 base; unmatched bases: 3. Germline lookup yields CDR1 MNHEY and CDR2 SVGAGI. This CDR3 is 15 amino acids long. CDR3 sequence (DNA): TGTGCCAGCAGGGTGGGACAGGGGAACACCGGGGAGCTGTTTTTT. Its translation is CASRVGQGNTGELFF.

The gene calls are TRBV25-1 and TRBJ1-3; TRBD1 might be the D (5 bases). Trimming took 1 base from V and 3 from J, leaving 13 bases between them. CDR3 length equals 16 residues. From germline, CDR1 is MGHDK and CDR2 SYGVNS. The CDR3 coding sequence is TGTGCCAGCAGTGAATTACCCAGGGCGGATGGAAACACCATATATTTT. It is translated as CASSELPRADGNTIYF.

The V and J genes are TRBV7-2 and TRBJ2-2; D might be TRBD2 (7 bases). The CDR3 runs 17 residues. Germline V CDR1 and CDR2: SGHTA, FQGNSA. V was pared by 3 bases and J by 7 bases, with 21 bases between. This chain's CDR3 is CASSLTGGPVVVGELFF. CDR3 sequence (DNA): TGTGCCAGCAGCTTGACGGGGGGCCCCGTGGTGGTCGGGGAGCTGTTTTTT.

The V call is TRBV5-4, the J call TRBJ2-4; 10 nucleotides match TRBD1. CDR1 and CDR2 from the germline V gene are SGHNT and YYREEE (reference sequence). Trimming removed 4 bases from V and 4 bases from J; junction bases left unmatched: 2. The CDR3 runs 14 residues. CDR3 sequence reads: CASSGQGGKNIQYF. The CDR3 nucleotides read TGTGCCAGCAGCGGACAGGGGGGGAAAAACATTCAGTACTTC.

Here the CDR3 DNA reads TGTGCCACCAGCCTTCTCAACGGGGGGGACACTGAAGCTTTCTTT. Translation: CATSLLNGGDTEAFF. The chain employs TRBV15 and TRBJ1-1; tentatively, D is TRBD1 (5 bases). V was trimmed by 5 bases and J by 3 bases, leaving 16 bases between them. This CDR3 is built from 15 residues. Germline V gives CDR1 LNHNV, CDR2 YYDKDF (reference sequence). The complete variable domain, with remaining parts taken from reference TRBV15 and TRBJ1-1, reads DAMVIQNPRYQVTQFGKPVTLSCSQTLNHNVMYWYQQKSSQAPKLLFHYYDKDFNNEADTPDNFQSRRPNTSFCFLDIRSPGLGDTAMYLCATSLLNGGDTEAFFGQGTRLTVV.

The chain carries TRBV5-8 and TRBJ1-5, with 7 nucleotides matching TRBD1. CDR1 and CDR2 from the germline V gene are SGHTS and YDEGEE. There are 15 residues in the CDR3. The V gene end was trimmed by 2 bases and the J gene end by 0 bases; junction bases not matched to a gene: 2. The CDR3 loop is CASSFQGGSNQPQHF. The CDR3 DNA sequence: TGTGCCAGCAGCTTCCAGGGGGGTAGCAATCAGCCCCAGCATTTT.

V is TRBV9 and J is TRBJ1-2; D unresolved. The germline CDR1 and CDR2 sequences are SGDLS and YYNGEE. The CDR3 consists of 14 residues. Trimming stripped 3 bases from V and 4 bases from J, with 13 bases between. CDR3 amino acids: CASSAVPGSYGYTF. The CDR3 DNA reads TGTGCCAGCAGCGCCGTCCCGGGGAGCTATGGCTACACCTTC.

This chain uses TRBV9 with TRBJ1-5, with TRBD1 matching 8 bases. The CDR3 totals 16 residues. Trimming cost V 0 bases and J 3 bases; bases outside gene matches: 5. The germline gives CDR1 SGDLS, CDR2 YYNGEE. CDR3 nucleotides: TGTGCCAGCAGCGTAGGTGGGACAGGTCTCAATCAGCCCCAGCATTTT. Translating gives CASSVGGTGLNQPQHF.

The chain carries TRBV7-2 and TRBJ2-5, with 7 bases fitting TRBD2. J was trimmed by 3 bases and V by 2 bases; bases with no gene match: 6. Germline V lookup: CDR1 SGHTA, CDR2 FQGNSA. The CDR3 spans 15 residues. The DNA of the CDR3 is TGTGCCAGCAGCTTACGGGCGGGGGACGAAGAGACCCAGTACTTC. Residues: CASSLRAGDEETQYF.

This chain uses TRBV7-6 with TRBJ2-2, with 10 bases lining up with TRBD1. The germline V gene has CDR1 SGHVS and CDR2 FNYEAQ. The CDR3 sequence is 16 residues long. V gave up 3 bases and J gave up 2 bases; unmatched junction bases: 3. The DNA of the CDR3 is TGTGCCAGCAGCTTCCGACAGGGGGCAAACACCGGGGAGCTGTTTTTT. Residues: CASSFRQGANTGELFF.

This chain connects TRBV5-6 to TRBJ2-3; D not certain. This CDR3 contains 15 residues. Germline CDR1 SGHDT, CDR2 YYEEEE. V was cut by 2 bases and J by 5 bases, with 15 bases left in between. For the CDR3, the DNA is TGTGCCAGCAGCTTCTATCTCGCTTCGAGAGATACGCAGTATTTT. Its translation is CASSFYLASRDTQYF.

The V call is TRBV6-1, the J call TRBJ2-1; TRBD1 is a possible D gene (6 bases). Germline V gene data show CDR1 as MNHNS and CDR2 as SASEGT. Trimming left V 8 bases short and J 8 bases short, with 19 bases between. This CDR3 is built from 14 residues. The CDR3 nucleotides are TGTGCCAGCCAGGATTGGGGACACGGGGATGAGCAGTTCTTC. It translates to CASQDWGHGDEQFF.

The chain couples TRBV7-2 to TRBJ1-1; 8 bases fit TRBD1. Germline trimming cut 2 bases from V and 4 bases from J; bases unmatched to any gene: 6. This CDR3 contains 15 residues. Germline V CDR1 and CDR2: SGHTA, FQGNSA. CDR3 in amino acids: CASSLSRDRTTEAFF. The CDR3 nucleotides are TGTGCCAGCAGCTTATCCAGGGACAGGACCACTGAAGCTTTCTTT.

The gene calls are TRBV11-1 and TRBJ2-7, with 8 positions matching TRBD1. Per the germline V gene, CDR1 is SGHAT and CDR2 is FQDESV (reference sequence). Trimming removed 3 bases from V and 0 bases from J; junction bases left unmatched: 1. The CDR3 totals 14 residues. The CDR3 reads CASSLDRDSYEQYF. The CDR3 DNA reads TGTGCCAGCAGCTTGGACAGGGACTCCTACGAGCAGTACTTC.

A single count supports this clone. The rearrangement uses TRBV19 and TRBJ1-2; D not certain. The CDR3 runs to 14 residues. Trimming took off 4 bases at V and 4 bases at J, with 13 bases between the two ends. Germline lookup yields CDR1 LNHDA and CDR2 SQIVND (reference sequence). The chain's CDR3 is CASSTYERIYGYTF. Written as DNA, the CDR3 is TGTGCCAGTAGTACCTATGAGAGGATCTATGGCTACACCTTC.

In its sample, this clone was seen a few times. The V gene is TRBV5-1, the J gene TRBJ2-2, with a weak D call TRBD2 (5 bases). Trimming took off 4 bases at V and 0 bases at J, with 10 bases between the two ends. The CDR3 is 15 amino acids. The germline V gene encodes CDR1 SGHRS and CDR2 YFSETQ. This CDR3 is CASSREGPNTGELFF. DNA of the CDR3: TGCGCCAGCAGCCGTGAGGGTCCGAACACCGGGGAGCTGTTTTTT.

The chain uses TRBV5-1 and TRBJ1-2, with D possibly matching TRBD1 (5 bases). Germline V lookup: CDR1 SGHRS, CDR2 YFSETQ. The V end was cut by 0 bases, the J end by 11 bases, with 17 bases between. The CDR3 has 14 amino acids. In DNA, the CDR3 is TGCGCCAGCAGCTTGGATCTTAGCCAGGGTGTTTACACCTTC. Translating it yields CASSLDLSQGVYTF. Drawing the rest from reference TRBV5-1 and TRBJ1-2, the complete variable domain is KAGVTQTPRYLIKTRGQQVTLSCSPISGHRSVSWYQQTPGQGLQFLFEYFSETQRNKGNFPGRFSGRQFSNSRSEMNVSTLELGDSALYLCASSLDLSQGVYTFGSGTRLTVV.